A single sample is the source of the 27 T cell receptor beta chains below, sequenced in a study of blood T cell repertoires in COVID-19. Assay: immunoSEQ multiplex PCR; the TCRdb copy retains only in-frame clones and omits some. The table includes about 110,000 clones, roughly 80% detected once. Sequencing input: peripheral blood. The receptor source for this set is a woman aged 80 or over with acute or convalescent COVID-19.

This chain links TRBV6-5 with TRBJ1-5; TRBD1 agrees at 8 bases. Germline V gene sequence: CDR1 MNHEY, CDR2 SVGAGI. V trimming: 6 bases; J trimming: 7 bases; junction bases outside the gene matches: 11. There are 15 residues in the CDR3. The CDR3 spells CASRQATGERQPQHF. CDR3 sequence (DNA): TGTGCCAGCAGACAGGCGACAGGGGAAAGGCAGCCCCAGCATTTT.

The chain carries TRBV5-4 and TRBJ2-7; 9 bases line up with TRBD1. CDR1 SGHNT and CDR2 YYREEE come from the germline V gene (reference sequence). The trim removed 3 bases at V and 0 bases at J, leaving 7 bases unmatched. CDR3 size: 16 residues. CDR3 residues: CASSSKTGGASYEQYF. The CDR3 bases are TGTGCCAGCAGCTCAAAAACAGGGGGCGCCTCCTACGAGCAGTACTTC.

Only one count was recorded for this clone. J is TRBJ1-1 and V is TRBV13; maybe TRBD1 (5 bases). The CDR3 totals 14 residues. CDR1 and CDR2 from the germline V gene are PRHDT and FYEKMQ (reference sequence). V lost 5 bases to trimming and J lost 2 bases, with 12 bases between them. CDR3 sequence (DNA): TGTGCCAGCAGCCACTATCAGGGAAACACTGAAGCTTTCTTT. Protein product: CASSHYQGNTEAFF.

This clone is a singleton in its sample. The genes are TRBV19 and TRBJ2-7; D uncertain. The CDR3 is made up of 15 amino acids. Trimming cost V 5 bases and J 2 bases, with 16 bases left between them. Germline lookup yields CDR1 LNHDA and CDR2 SQIVND (reference sequence). The CDR3 is CASSPQRSVPYEQYF. In DNA form, the CDR3 reads TGTGCCAGTAGTCCCCAACGGTCCGTACCCTACGAGCAGTACTTC.

The chain combines TRBV19 with TRBJ1-3; D is ambiguous. Trimming took off 6 bases at V and 0 bases at J, with 12 bases between the two ends. Per germline, CDR1 LNHDA and CDR2 SQIVND (reference sequence). The length of the CDR3 is 15 residues. The CDR3 bases are TGTGCCAGTAGACCAGACGGGAGCTCTGGAAACACCATATATTTT. Its protein is CASRPDGSSGNTIYF.

The chain employs TRBV7-9 and TRBJ2-2; TRBD1 aligns across 10 bases. The trim removed 3 bases at V and 5 bases at J, leaving 6 bases unmatched. Germline values: CDR1 SEHNR, CDR2 FQNEAQ (reference sequence). The CDR3 consists of 16 residues. CDR3 bases: TGTGCCAGCAGCTTTCCGACAGGGGGCTGGACCGGGGAGCTGTTTTTT. Amino acid sequence: CASSFPTGGWTGELFF.

The chain carries TRBV28 and TRBJ1-2; D uncertain. V was trimmed by 6 bases and J by 2 bases, leaving 16 bases between them. The V gene's germline CDR1 is MDHEN and CDR2 SYDVKM. The CDR3 contains 15 residues. CDR3 amino acids: CASSSPGSPNYGYTF. CDR3 nucleotides: TGTGCCAGCAGCAGCCCCGGGAGTCCCAACTATGGCTACACCTTC.

The chain joins TRBV28 to TRBJ2-3; TRBD2 matches 12 bases. The germline CDR1 and CDR2 sequences are MDHEN and SYDVKM. V lost 6 bases to trimming and J lost 4 bases; unmatched junction nucleotides: 5. This CDR3 has 15 residues. CDR3 sequence: CASSVGTSGSDTQYF. For the CDR3, the DNA is TGTGCCAGCAGCGTCGGGACTAGCGGGTCAGATACGCAGTATTTT.

The rearrangement joins TRBV19 to TRBJ1-2, with a possible D match to TRBD1 (5 bases). V lost 7 bases and J lost 2, with 17 bases in between. Germline V gene sequence: CDR1 LNHDA, CDR2 SQIVND (reference sequence). CDR3 length equals 15 residues. The CDR3 nucleotides read TGTGCCAGTAATATGCGGGGGACGAGAAACTATGGCTACACCTTC. Protein sequence: CASNMRGTRNYGYTF.

The rearrangement links TRBV6-5 to TRBJ1-2; no firm D call. CDR3 size: 14 residues. V gave up 7 bases and J gave up 0 bases, with 12 bases separating them. Germline values: CDR1 MNHEY, CDR2 SVGAGI. The CDR3 sequence is CASTPPGSNYGYTF. The CDR3 nucleotides are TGTGCCAGCACCCCCCCGGGATCTAACTATGGCTACACCTTC.

This clone has just one count. Here the CDR3 reads CASSEGPGVNSPLHF. The CDR3 DNA reads TGTGCCAGCAGTGAAGGTCCGGGGGTGAATTCACCCCTCCACTTT. V is TRBV6-1 and J is TRBJ1-6; maybe TRBD1 (5 bases). In germline, CDR1 is MNHNS, CDR2 SASEGT. V dropped 1 base and J dropped 7 bases, with 11 bases sitting between them. This CDR3 has 15 residues.

The genes are TRBV10-2 and TRBJ1-2; tentative D call: TRBD1 (6 bases). Per germline, CDR1 WSHSY and CDR2 SAAADI. With 6 bases removed from V and 0 bases from J, the gap between germline ends came to 11 bases. This CDR3 region has 14 residues. CDR3 region: CASRRGKANYGYTF. CDR3 bases: TGCGCCAGCAGGAGGGGGAAAGCTAACTATGGCTACACCTTC.

The chain employs TRBV10-3 and TRBJ2-3, with D unclear. The CDR3 has 13 residues. Germline CDR1 is ENHRY and CDR2 is SYGVKD. V shed 2 bases and J shed 0 bases, with 3 bases lying between them. This chain's CDR3 is CAISERSTDTQYF. The CDR3 coding sequence is TGTGCCATCAGTGAGCGGAGCACAGATACGCAGTATTTT.

The chain joins TRBV14 to TRBJ2-2; D gene uncertain. Germline CDR1 and CDR2: SGHDN and FVKESK. V was cut by 3 bases and J by 2 bases, with 10 bases left in between. The CDR3 is 15 residues long. The CDR3 here is CASSHLQFNTGELFF. As DNA, the CDR3 is TGTGCCAGCAGCCATTTACAGTTTAACACCGGGGAGCTGTTTTTT. The variable domain in full, with the rest retrieved from reference TRBV14 and TRBJ2-2, is EAGVTQFPSHSVIEKGQTVTLRCDPISGHDNLYWYRRVMGKEIKFLLHFVKESKQDESGMPNNRFLAERTGGTYSTLKVQPAELEDSGVYFCASSHLQFNTGELFFGEGSRLTVL.

The chain carries TRBV5-4 and TRBJ2-3, with TRBD2 matching over 15 bases. V was clipped by 4 bases and J by 4 bases; unmatched bases: 4. Germline V lookup: CDR1 SGHNT, CDR2 YYREEE (reference sequence). The CDR3 spans 16 residues. The CDR3 DNA is TGTGCCAGCAGCGCTGGGACTAGCGGGAGGTCAGATACGCAGTATTTT. Protein product: CASSAGTSGRSDTQYF.

The genes are TRBV30 and TRBJ2-1; TRBD2 matches at 7 bases. The length of the CDR3 is 16 residues. The germline gives CDR1 GTSNPN, CDR2 SVGIG (reference sequence). The V gene end was trimmed by 1 base and the J gene end by 4 bases; junction bases not matched to a gene: 10. Written as DNA, the CDR3 is TGTGCCTGGAGTGACCCAGGGACGCGGGGGTACAATGAGCAGTTCTTC. Its translation is CAWSDPGTRGYNEQFF.

The gene calls are TRBV24-1 and TRBJ2-6; a possible D gene is TRBD2 (5 bases). The CDR3 is 15 amino acids. Germline lookup yields CDR1 KGHDR and CDR2 SFDVKD. V lost 4 bases and J lost 3, with 9 bases in between. CDR3 bases: TGTGCCACCAGTGAGTCCGCGGGTGGGGCCAACGTCCTGACTTTC. This translates into CATSESAGGANVLTF.

V and J are TRBV19 and TRBJ2-7; tentatively, D is TRBD1 (5 bases). The germline gives CDR1 LNHDA, CDR2 SQIVND (reference sequence). Trimming cost V 5 bases and J 0 bases, with 8 bases left between them. The CDR3 runs 13 residues. The chain's CDR3 is CASSPRDSYEQYF. CDR3 bases: TGTGCCAGTAGTCCCAGGGACTCCTACGAGCAGTACTTC.

V is TRBV6-5 and J is TRBJ1-2; D perhaps matches TRBD1 (6 bases). CDR1 is MNHEY and CDR2 is SVGAGI in the germline V gene. V lost 6 bases to trimming and J lost 2 bases, with 10 bases between them. CDR3 length equals 13 residues. In nucleotides, the CDR3 is TGTGCCAGCAGGCAACAGGGAAACTATGGCTACACCTTC. The encoded protein is CASRQQGNYGYTF.

V is TRBV11-3 and J is TRBJ2-7; D not certain. Deletions cut 2 bases from V and 2 bases from J, with 13 bases between. Per the germline V gene, CDR1 is SGHNT and CDR2 is YENEEA. The CDR3 is 15 residues long. The CDR3 region is CASSLIRSETYEQYV. CDR3 nucleotide sequence: TGTGCCAGCAGCTTAATAAGGAGTGAAACCTACGAGCAGTACGTC.

J is TRBJ2-1 and V is TRBV7-9; D unresolved. This CDR3 spans 11 amino acids. From germline, CDR1 is SEHNR and CDR2 FQNEAQ (reference sequence). V lost 3 bases and J 8 bases, leaving 5 bases between the germline ends. The CDR3 DNA follows: TGTGCCAGCAGCTTCTCCTATGAGCAGTTCTTC. Protein product: CASSFSYEQFF. The full variable domain, in which reference TRBV7-9 and TRBJ2-1 provide the parts outside the CDR3, is DTGVSQNPRHKITKRGQNVTFRCDPISEHNRLYWYRQTLGQGPEFLTYFQNEAQLEKSRLLSDRFSAERPKGSFSTLEIQRTEQGDSAMYLCASSFSYEQFFGPGTRLTVL.

By frequency in the sample, this clone is large. The V and J genes are TRBV13 and TRBJ1-1; TRBD1 aligns across 10 bases. V was pared by 1 base and J by 6 bases, with 5 bases of the junction left unmatched. In germline, CDR1 is PRHDT, CDR2 FYEKMQ (reference sequence). This CDR3 contains 15 residues. CDR3 region: CASSLEGTGESEAFF. The CDR3 DNA follows: TGTGCCAGCAGCTTAGAGGGGACAGGGGAATCTGAAGCTTTCTTT.

The CDR3 here is CASSPGYQGSEKLFF. CDR3 bases: TGTGCCAGCTCACCAGGTTATCAGGGAAGCGAAAAACTGTTTTTT. This chain uses TRBV18 with TRBJ1-4, with D possibly matching TRBD1 (5 bases). CDR3 size: 15 residues. Germline V gene lookup returns CDR1 KGHSH and CDR2 LQKENI. The V end lost 2 bases, the J end lost 8 bases, and 15 bases lay between the germline ends. Together with reference TRBV18 and TRBJ1-4, the CDR3 gives the full variable domain: NAGVMQNPRHLVRRRGQEARLRCSPMKGHSHVYWYRQLPEEGLKFMVYLQKENIIDESGMPKERFSAEFPKEGPSILRIQQVVRGDSAAYFCASSPGYQGSEKLFFGSGTQLSVL.

In this sample, this clone turned up once. The chain employs TRBV3-1 (or the pseudogene TRBV3-2) and TRBJ1-5, with D possibly TRBD1 on 5 matching bases. With 5 bases removed from V and 2 bases from J, the gap between germline ends came to 10 bases. This CDR3 has 14 residues. Germline V lookup: CDR1 LGHDT, CDR2 YNNKEL (reference sequence). The CDR3 protein is CASSLDTGNQPQHF. Here the CDR3 DNA reads TGTGCCAGCAGCTTGGACACTGGCAATCAGCCCCAGCATTTT.

This clone was seen only once. The chain recombines TRBV3-1 (or the pseudogene TRBV3-2) with TRBJ1-1, with D perhaps matching TRBD1 (6 bases). The V and J ends lost 1 base and 5 bases respectively, with 17 bases between them. The CDR3 is 16 amino acids. The V gene's germline CDR1 is LGHDT and CDR2 YNNKEL (reference sequence). The CDR3 loop reads CASSQVAGGWETEAFF. The CDR3 DNA follows: TGTGCCAGCAGCCAAGTAGCGGGGGGCTGGGAAACTGAAGCTTTCTTT.

The chain recombines TRBV24-1 with TRBJ1-2; D gene unclear. From germline, CDR1 is KGHDR and CDR2 SFDVKD. This CDR3 is built from 12 residues. With 2 bases removed from V and 8 bases from J, the gap between germline ends came to 8 bases. CDR3 coding DNA: TGTGCCACCAGTGATTGGTCGGGGGGCTACACCTTC. Translation gives CATSDWSGGYTF.

The J gene is TRBJ2-2, the V gene TRBV27; TRBD2 aligns across 11 bases. Unmatched junction bases numbered 3, after V lost 6 bases and J lost 6 bases. Germline values: CDR1 MNHEY, CDR2 SMNVEV (reference sequence). This CDR3 contains 14 residues. The CDR3 sequence is CASRIAGGAGELFF. The CDR3, as DNA: TGTGCCAGCAGGATAGCGGGAGGGGCCGGGGAGCTGTTTTTT.